The TCR beta chain described here comes from a study of blood T cell repertoires in COVID-19 (dated by TCRdb to 2018 to 2020). As for the study more broadly: Samples covering the acute and convalescent phases of COVID-19 were provided by collaborators in the United States, Italy and Spain. The material from the prospective study consisted of cDNA or gDNA derived from T cells, B-cell-depleted T cells, or PBMCs. Deeply sampled blood TCRbeta repertoires from subjects exposed to, actively infected with, or recovered from COVID-19 were included in the dataset. The repertoires were released in a freely available public database intended as a resource for research on the immune response to SARS-CoV-2. Samples came from the ongoing ImmuneRACE study (first 160 participants) plus 1,254 subjects from 6 global collaborators. The sample metadata nearly always contained a de-identified subject ID, COVID-19 status, age in years and sex. Where available, HLA class I and class II types were obtained from metadata supplied by the sample provider rather than from assay-based typing.

The immunoSEQ Assay, a bias-controlled multiplex PCR, was used to amplify TCRbeta CDR3 regions from genomic DNA. As for how the authors treated the data: The number of nucleated cells in each sample was estimated from the amplification of reference gene primers within the assay. To quantify the absolute abundance of each unique TCRbeta CDR3 rearrangement, sequence reads were collapsed and filtered. Productive Simpson clonality was computed per sample as the square root of Simpson's diversity index over productive rearrangements. What TCRdb holds here is the immuneACCESS table cut down to in-frame rearrangements. Part of the clones is not present; checked against another copy, under half of the missing clones reflect an unresolved V gene, and the others are unexplained. V, J and clone size derive from that table, while D and trimming were established from the DNA sequence. Recorded for this sample are some 200,000 clones; less than 85% of them occurred a single time. The ten top clones hold around 5.8% of the sample.

Whole blood was collected in K2EDTA tubes by collaborating institutions according to the institutions' own protocols. For TCRbeta analysis, collaborator samples were shipped as frozen whole blood, as isolated PBMCs, or as DNA extracted from either sample type. Via the germline V gene, CDR1 is SGHRS and CDR2 YFSETQ. The CDR3 goes from the cysteine to the phenylalanine over 15 residues. Only the CDR3 DNA is retained, 45 bases long and in frame from the first base. Relative to germline, V is missing 5 bases and J is missing 8 bases, with 8 bases of the junction outside any gene match. Worth noting for this clone: Its antigen specificity is not known. No base qualities exist here, and no much larger clone lies one base off it.

Study-level results and caveats: The quantity of clinical and demographic metadata differed by source and by participant and was supplied without curation.

This clonotype was obtained from a woman aged 65 to 85 with acute or convalescent COVID-19. The sequence is built from TRBV5-1 and TRBJ2-1; 12 nucleotides in the junction match TRBD2. The sequenced material came from peripheral blood. The sequence in DNA is TGCGCCAGCAGACTAGCGGGAGGAGGGGGCGATGAGCAGTTCTTC. Its amino acids are CASRLAGGGGDEQFF.